Below, 18 T cell receptor beta chains from the same sample are listed, as sequenced in a study of T-cell reconstitution after alpha-beta-depleted transplantation in children. Unique molecular identifiers tagged the TCRbeta library. TCRdb called the PCR reads again in MiXCR, with one record for every CDR3 protein. The table shows 450,000 to 600,000 distinct CDR3 sequences, with roughly 13% occurring only once. This sample comprised PBMCs, mostly from graft donor cells, obtained 360 days after TCRalphabeta/CD19-depleted stem cell transplant. All receptors derive from a male patient younger than 18 who had a stem cell transplant for acute myeloid leukemia, so the T cells may come from the graft donor.

This clonotype was observed a handful of times. The chain is built from TRBV29-1 and TRBJ2-7, with D maybe TRBD2 (6 bases). The CDR3 consists of 14 residues. Per the germline V gene, CDR1 is SQVTM and CDR2 is ANQGSEA. The V end was cut by 4 bases, the J end by 0 bases, with 13 bases between. CDR3 nucleotide sequence: TGCAGCGTTGCTTCCGTAGCGGACTCCTACGAGCAGTACTTC. This translates into CSVASVADSYEQYF.

The genes are TRBV30 and TRBJ2-1; D could derive from TRBD1 or TRBD2 (5 bases each). Trimming shortened V by 3 bases and J by 8 bases, and 26 bases separated the two germline ends. The CDR3 contains 17 residues. CDR1 is GTSNPN and CDR2 is SVGIG in the germline V gene (reference sequence). As DNA, the CDR3 is TGTGCCTGGAGGAGGCCCATCCGCGTTGGGGCCGGGGATGAGCAGTTCTTC. The encoded protein is CAWRRPIRVGAGDEQFF.

This clonotype was observed a handful of times. The rearrangement links TRBV5-1 to TRBJ2-1, with no clear D. Germline V gives CDR1 SGHRS, CDR2 YFSETQ. Trimming stripped 4 bases from V and 8 bases from J, with 19 bases between. CDR3 length: 15 amino acids. DNA of the CDR3: TGCGCCAGCAGCCACCGCAGCCTCCGAAGGGATGAGCAGTTCTTC. It codes for CASSHRSLRRDEQFF.

This clonotype was detected only a few times. The chain employs TRBV14 and TRBJ2-2; maybe TRBD1 (6 bases). Germline V gene sequence: CDR1 SGHDN, CDR2 FVKESK. V was cut by 0 bases and J by 5 bases, with 13 bases left in between. The CDR3 contains 16 residues. The CDR3 here is CASSQDVTGKTGELFF. For the CDR3, the DNA is TGTGCCAGCAGCCAAGATGTAACAGGGAAAACCGGGGAGCTGTTTTTT.

The sample holds a few counts of this clonotype. V is TRBV20-1 and J is TRBJ1-5; D ambiguous. The CDR3 has 14 residues. V dropped 0 bases and J dropped 4 bases, with 10 bases sitting between them. Germline CDR1 reads DFQATT; CDR2 reads SNEGSKA (reference sequence). The CDR3 is CSAREAKPNQPQHF. DNA for the CDR3: TGCAGTGCTAGAGAGGCAAAGCCAAATCAGCCCCAGCATTTT.

The V and J genes are TRBV7-2 and TRBJ2-7; TRBD2 matches at 9 bases. The CDR3 has 16 residues. Looked up from germline, CDR1 is SGHTA and CDR2 is FQGNSA. The junction had 10 bases not matched to a gene; V was cut back by 5 bases and J by 2 bases. The CDR3 is CASSTRSGSKTYEQYF. As DNA, the CDR3 is TGTGCCAGCAGCACTCGTAGCGGGAGCAAAACCTACGAGCAGTACTTC.

Comments on this clonotype: Just one base apart from a much larger clone, this may be a read error. The CDR3 ends on some other residue instead of the conserved phenylalanine or tryptophan, so this is likely a read error. The chain recombines TRBV3-1 with TRBJ2-1, with TRBD2 identical over 9 bases. V lost 3 bases to trimming and J lost 1 base; unmatched junction nucleotides: 7. The CDR3 contains 17 residues. CDR1 is LGHDT, CDR2 YNNKEL, per germline (reference sequence). Here the CDR3 DNA reads TGTGCCAGCAGCCACCTAGCGGGAAGGTGGTCCTACAATGAGCAGTTCTGC. Amino acid sequence: CASSHLAGRWSYNEQFC.

The V call is TRBV15, the J call TRBJ2-1, with D maybe TRBD2 (6 bases). The V gene's germline CDR1 is LNHNV and CDR2 YYDKDF (reference sequence). The CDR3 extends over 17 amino acids. Trimming removed 2 bases from V and 4 bases from J, with 18 bases in between. CDR3 residues: CATSRPSGAGSYNEQFF. For the CDR3, the DNA is TGTGCCACCAGCAGACCTTCGGGAGCAGGGTCTTACAATGAGCAGTTCTTC.

CDR3 in amino acids: CASSLRRVSEQFF. The CDR3 bases are TGCGCCAGCAGCTTGAGGCGGGTCAGTGAGCAGTTCTTC. The chain has TRBV5-1 and TRBJ2-1; the D gene is possibly TRBD2 (5 bases). From germline, CDR1 is SGHRS and CDR2 YFSETQ. Trimming took 1 base from V and 9 from J, leaving 11 bases between them. This CDR3 region has 13 residues.

This clonotype was counted ten times or more. The CDR3 coding sequence is TGTGCCACCAGTGATTTAACGGGAGGTACCTACAATGAGCAGTTCTTC. This codes for CATSDLTGGTYNEQFF. V usage is TRBV24-1 and J usage is TRBJ2-1; 7 bases are a match to TRBD2. The CDR3 contains 16 residues. Losses at the gene ends were 1 base for V and 2 bases for J; bases not matched to a gene: 4. Germline-derived CDR1 and CDR2 are KGHDR and SFDVKD.

The chain uses TRBV28 and TRBJ2-7, with 12 bases fitting TRBD2. The CDR3 extends over 16 amino acids. Per germline, CDR1 MDHEN and CDR2 SYDVKM. The junction had 4 bases not matched to a gene; V was cut back by 2 bases and J by 2 bases. The CDR3: CASSLRTSGITYEQYF. Here the CDR3 DNA reads TGTGCCAGCAGTTTAAGGACTAGCGGGATAACCTACGAGCAGTACTTC.

V gene TRBV6-5 combines with J gene TRBJ2-4, with 9 nucleotides matching TRBD1. CDR1 is MNHEY, CDR2 SVGAGI, per germline. The CDR3 contains 15 residues. J lost 4 bases, V lost 2 bases, and 3 bases had no gene match. The CDR3 DNA reads TGTGCCAGCAGTTACACCGGGACAGGGAAAAACATTCAGTACTTC. It is translated as CASSYTGTGKNIQYF.

The chain has TRBV11-2 and TRBJ2-6; no clear D. In germline, CDR1 is SGHAT, CDR2 FQNNGV. Trimming removed 0 bases from V and 0 bases from J, with 6 bases in between. This CDR3 has 16 amino acids. The CDR3 DNA is TGTGCCAGCAGCTTAGATTGGGTCTCTGGGGCCAACGTCCTGACTTTC. Encoded protein: CASSLDWVSGANVLTF. The full variable domain, with the rest looked up from reference TRBV11-2 and TRBJ2-6, is EAGVAQSPRYKIIEKRQSVAFWCNPISGHATLYWYQQILGQGPKLLIQFQNNGVVDDSQLPKDRFSAERLKGVDSTLKIQPAKLEDSAVYLCASSLDWVSGANVLTFGAGSRLTVL.

As DNA, the CDR3 is TGTGCCAGCAGCACATACCTGCGGGGGGCGGGGGAGCAGTACTTC. It translates to CASSTYLRGAGEQYF. The J gene is TRBJ2-7, the V gene TRBV5-5; 8 nucleotides align to TRBD2. V was clipped by 4 bases and J by 7 bases; unmatched bases: 13. The CDR3 is made up of 15 amino acids. Germline CDR1 and CDR2: SGHKS and YYEKEE (reference sequence). The whole variable domain, remainder taken from reference TRBV5-5 and TRBJ2-7, is DAGVTQSPTHLIKTRGQQVTLRCSPISGHKSVSWYQQVLGQGPQFIFQYYEKEERGRGNFPDRFSARQFPNYSSELNVNALLLGDSALYLCASSTYLRGAGEQYFGPGTRLTVT.

This clonotype was recorded many times. V is TRBV10-3 and J is TRBJ1-5; no reliable D call. CDR3 length: 15 amino acids. Trimming took off 3 bases at V and 2 bases at J, with 11 bases between the two ends. Germline values: CDR1 ENHRY, CDR2 SYGVKD. This chain's CDR3 is CAISDYQGGNQPQHF. DNA of the CDR3: TGTGCCATCAGTGATTACCAAGGTGGCAATCAGCCCCAGCATTTT.

This clonotype was seen at least ten times. The gene calls are TRBV2 and TRBJ2-3; TRBD2 matches 10 bases. J was trimmed by 0 bases and V by 7 bases; bases with no gene match: 1. CDR3 length: 14 amino acids. The germline V gene has CDR1 SNHLY and CDR2 FYNNEI. DNA of the CDR3: TGTGCCAGCAAGACTAGCGGGAGCACAGATACGCAGTATTTT. As protein: CASKTSGSTDTQYF. Full variable domain (outside the CDR3, taken from reference TRBV2 and TRBJ2-3): EPEVTQTPSHQVTQMGQEVILRCVPISNHLYFYWYRQILGQKVEFLVSFYNNEISEKSEIFDDQFSVERPDGSNFTLKIRSTKLEDSAMYFCASKTSGSTDTQYFGPGTRLTVL.

This clonotype has more than one count but fewer than ten. This chain links TRBV23-1 with TRBJ2-5; D is possibly TRBD2 (6 bases). TRBV23-1 is an ORF for which the function is uncertain. Between the trimmed V and J ends, which lost 0 bases and 5 bases, there was a span of 10 bases. The CDR3 has 14 residues. The CDR3 DNA sequence: TGCGCCAGCAGTCAATCGAGAGGGAGGGAGACCCAGTACTTC. Translation gives CASSQSRGRETQYF.

This clonotype was counted ten times or more. This rearrangement joins TRBV25-1 to TRBJ2-1; D is unresolved. From germline, CDR1 is MGHDK and CDR2 SYGVNS. Deletions cut 10 bases from V and 3 bases from J, with 4 bases between. The CDR3 extends over 10 amino acids. The CDR3 region has the DNA TGTGCCAACCTCTACAATGAGCAGTTCTTC. The encoded protein is CANLYNEQFF.